This T cell receptor beta chain was profiled in a study of blood T cell repertoires in COVID-19. Overall study context: From the United States, Italy and Spain came samples of acute and convalescent COVID-19. T cells, B-cell-depleted T cells, or PBMCs supplied cDNA or gDNA.

Trimming at V came to 7 bases and at J to 7 bases, leaving 5 bases not matched to a gene. CDR1 MNHEY and CDR2 SMNVEV come from the germline V gene (reference sequence). The CDR3 contains 14 residues. In the authors' workflow: From reference gene primer amplification, estimates of nucleated cell counts were derived. TCRdb keeps only in-frame clones here, not all; method: immunoSEQ multiplex PCR. V and J calls and clone size come straight from that table; D and trimming were deduced from the DNA. The table records over 20,000 clones, roughly 90% of them present only once. The sequenced material came from peripheral blood. This clonotype was obtained from a man between 65 and 80 years old with active COVID-19. The rearrangement uses TRBV27 and TRBJ1-6, with 9 bases matching TRBD1. In nucleotides, the CDR3 is TGTGCCAGCACCCCAGGGACAGGGAATTCACCCCTCCACTTT. Its translation: CASTPGTGNSPLHF.